The rows below give T cell receptor beta chains drawn from one sample of a study of T cells in Graves' hyperthyroidism and ophthalmopathy. In TCRdb, the multiplex PCR reads were re-called with MiXCR into one record per CDR3 protein. The table records over 300,000 distinct CDR3 sequences, more than 11% of them present only once. The material sequenced was blood. The receptor source for this set is a woman in her sixties with Graves' hyperthyroidism. Each CDR3 is given with its conserved first and last residue. Each record gives: clone size, D gene, J gene, V gene, CDR3 protein, CDR3 DNA. The D gene is left open where the match is weak. Only some rows state a clone size, as once, few, many or a class for expanded clones.

abundance: few; d_gene: .; j_gene: TRBJ2-7; v_gene: TRBV6-5; CDR3aa: CASSYSKGVQDEQYF; CDR3nt: TGTGCCAGCAGTTACTCGAAGGGGGTTCAGGACGAGCAGTACTTC
abundance: .; d_gene: .; j_gene: TRBJ1-4; v_gene: TRBV19; CDR3aa: CASLGISSSTNEKLFF; CDR3nt: TGTGCCAGTTTGGGGATTAGTTCTTCAACTAATGAAAAACTGTTTTTT
abundance: many; d_gene: TRBD2; j_gene: TRBJ2-7; v_gene: TRBV12-3/TRBV12-4; CDR3aa: CASSLLAGEQYF; CDR3nt: TGTGCCAGCAGTCTTCTAGCGGGGGAGCAGTACTTC
abundance: many; d_gene: TRBD1; j_gene: TRBJ2-5; v_gene: TRBV2; CDR3aa: CASSGQGGETQYF; CDR3nt: TGTGCCAGCAGTGGACAGGGGGGCGAGACCCAGTACTTC
abundance: many; d_gene: TRBD2; j_gene: TRBJ2-1; v_gene: TRBV11-2; CDR3aa: CASTSGRGYNEQFF; CDR3nt: TGTGCCAGCACCAGCGGGAGGGGGTACAATGAGCAGTTCTTC
abundance: many; d_gene: .; j_gene: TRBJ2-7; v_gene: TRBV7-9; CDR3aa: CASSMEGQLYEQYF; CDR3nt: TGTGCCAGCAGCATGGAGGGACAACTCTACGAGCAGTACTTC
abundance: few; d_gene: .; j_gene: TRBJ2-3; v_gene: TRBV30; CDR3aa: CAWSVHGGTDTQYF; CDR3nt: TGTGCCTGGAGTGTCCATGGGGGCACAGATACGCAGTATTTT
abundance: .; d_gene: .; j_gene: TRBJ1-1; v_gene: TRBV6-1; CDR3aa: CASTGGSEAFF; CDR3nt: TGTGCCAGCACCGGGGGGTCTGAAGCTTTCTTT
abundance: few; d_gene: .; j_gene: TRBJ1-2; v_gene: TRBV10-3; CDR3aa: CAISLEVGGYGYTF; CDR3nt: TGTGCCATCAGTTTAGAAGTCGGGGGCTATGGCTACACCTTC
abundance: few; d_gene: TRBD1; j_gene: TRBJ1-2; v_gene: TRBV7-6; CDR3aa: CASSLGWVRTGDGYTF; CDR3nt: TGTGCCAGCAGCTTAGGGTGGGTTCGGACAGGGGACGGCTACACCTTC
abundance: .; d_gene: .; j_gene: TRBJ1-2; v_gene: TRBV6-2/TRBV6-3; CDR3aa: CASSGPTGRSYYGYTF; CDR3nt: TGTGCCAGCAGTGGCCCGACTGGGAGGAGCTACTATGGCTACACCTTC
abundance: many; d_gene: .; j_gene: TRBJ2-7; v_gene: TRBV20-1; CDR3aa: CSANAATGDYEQYF; CDR3nt: TGCAGTGCCAATGCGGCGACAGGAGACTACGAGCAGTACTTC